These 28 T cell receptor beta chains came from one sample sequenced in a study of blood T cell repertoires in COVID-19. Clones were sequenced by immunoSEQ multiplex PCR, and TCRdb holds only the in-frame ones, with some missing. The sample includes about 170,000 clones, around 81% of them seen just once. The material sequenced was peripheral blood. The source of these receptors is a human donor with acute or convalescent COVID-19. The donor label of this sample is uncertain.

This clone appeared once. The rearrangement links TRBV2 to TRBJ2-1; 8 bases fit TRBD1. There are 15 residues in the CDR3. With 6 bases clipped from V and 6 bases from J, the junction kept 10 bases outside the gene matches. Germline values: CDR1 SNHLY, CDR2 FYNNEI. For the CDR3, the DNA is TGTGCCAGCAGCCCCGACAGGGGACTCTTCAATGAGCAGTTCTTC. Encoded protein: CASSPDRGLFNEQFF. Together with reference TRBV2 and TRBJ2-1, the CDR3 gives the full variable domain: EPEVTQTPSHQVTQMGQEVILRCVPISNHLYFYWYRQILGQKVEFLVSFYNNEISEKSEIFDDQFSVERPDGSNFTLKIRSTKLEDSAMYFCASSPDRGLFNEQFFGPGTRLTVL.

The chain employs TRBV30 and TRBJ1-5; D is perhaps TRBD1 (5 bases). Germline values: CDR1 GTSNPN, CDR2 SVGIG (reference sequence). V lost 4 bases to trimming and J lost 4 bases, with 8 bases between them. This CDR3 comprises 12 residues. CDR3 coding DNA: TGTGCCTGGACAAGGGGAAATCAGCCCCAGCATTTT. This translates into CAWTRGNQPQHF.

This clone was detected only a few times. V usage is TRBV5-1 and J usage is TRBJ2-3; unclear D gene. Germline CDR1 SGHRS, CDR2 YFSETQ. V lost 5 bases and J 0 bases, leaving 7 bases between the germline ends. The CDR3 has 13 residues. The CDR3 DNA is TGCGCCAGCAGGGAGTCCAGCACAGATACGCAGTATTTT. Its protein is CASRESSTDTQYF.

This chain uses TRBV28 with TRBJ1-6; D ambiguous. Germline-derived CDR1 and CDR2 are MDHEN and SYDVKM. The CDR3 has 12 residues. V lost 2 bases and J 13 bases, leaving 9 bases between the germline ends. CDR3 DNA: TGTGCCAGCAGTTTACGGGAGTCTCCCCTCCACTTT. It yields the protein CASSLRESPLHF.

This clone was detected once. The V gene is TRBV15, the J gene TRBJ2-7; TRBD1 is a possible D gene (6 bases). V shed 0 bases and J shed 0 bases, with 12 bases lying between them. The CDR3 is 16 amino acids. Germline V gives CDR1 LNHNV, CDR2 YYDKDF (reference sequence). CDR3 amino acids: CATSRDRQASSYEQYF. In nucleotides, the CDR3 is TGTGCCACCAGCAGAGATCGACAGGCGAGCTCCTACGAGCAGTACTTC.

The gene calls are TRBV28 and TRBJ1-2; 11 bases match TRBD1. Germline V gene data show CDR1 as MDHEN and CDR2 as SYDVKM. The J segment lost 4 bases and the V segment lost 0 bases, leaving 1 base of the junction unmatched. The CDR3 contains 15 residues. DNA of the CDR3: TGTGCCAGCAGTTTATGGGACAGGGGGCCCTATGGCTACACCTTC. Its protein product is CASSLWDRGPYGYTF.

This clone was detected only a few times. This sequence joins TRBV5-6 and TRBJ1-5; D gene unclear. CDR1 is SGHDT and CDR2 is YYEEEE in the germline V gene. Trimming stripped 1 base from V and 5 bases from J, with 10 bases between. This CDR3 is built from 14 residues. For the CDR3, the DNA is TGTGCCAGCAGCTTGTGGGAGTGGGATCAGCCCCAGCATTTT. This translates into CASSLWEWDQPQHF.

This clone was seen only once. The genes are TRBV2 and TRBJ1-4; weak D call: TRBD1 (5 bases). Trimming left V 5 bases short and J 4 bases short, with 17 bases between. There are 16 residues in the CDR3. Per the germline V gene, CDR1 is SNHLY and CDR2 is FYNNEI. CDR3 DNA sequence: TGTGCCAGCAGTAGATCCCCGACCCAGGGTAATGAAAAACTGTTTTTT. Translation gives CASSRSPTQGNEKLFF.

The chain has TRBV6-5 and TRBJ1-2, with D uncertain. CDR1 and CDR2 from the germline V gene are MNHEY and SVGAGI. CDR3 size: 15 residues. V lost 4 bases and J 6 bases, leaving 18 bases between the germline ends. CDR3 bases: TGTGCCAGCAGTTCCACAAGTATAACCATCCATGGCTACACCTTC. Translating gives CASSSTSITIHGYTF.

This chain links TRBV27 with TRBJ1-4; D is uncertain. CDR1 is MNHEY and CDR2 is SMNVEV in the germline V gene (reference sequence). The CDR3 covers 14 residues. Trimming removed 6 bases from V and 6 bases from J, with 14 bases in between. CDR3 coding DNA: TGTGCCAGCAGCCCGGGTAGAGTGGATGAAAAACTGTTTTTT. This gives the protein CASSPGRVDEKLFF.

The CDR3 protein is CAGQAGNTGELFF. In nucleotides, the CDR3 is TGTGCCGGGCAAGCGGGGAACACCGGGGAGCTGTTTTTT. V and J are TRBV30 and TRBJ2-2; weak D call: TRBD2 (6 bases). Trimming shortened V by 8 bases and J by 1 base, and 11 bases separated the two germline ends. CDR1 is GTSNPN and CDR2 is SVGIG in the germline V gene (reference sequence). There are 13 residues in the CDR3.

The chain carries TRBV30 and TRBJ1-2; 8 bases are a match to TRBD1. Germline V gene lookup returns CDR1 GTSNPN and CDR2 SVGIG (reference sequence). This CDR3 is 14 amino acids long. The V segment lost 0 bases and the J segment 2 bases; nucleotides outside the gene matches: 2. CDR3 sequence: CAWSVQGGNYGYTF. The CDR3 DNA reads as TGTGCCTGGAGTGTACAGGGGGGCAACTATGGCTACACCTTC. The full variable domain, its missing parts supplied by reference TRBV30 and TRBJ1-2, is SQTIHQWPATLVQPVGSPLSLECTVEGTSNPNLYWYRQAAGRGLQLLFYSVGIGQISSEVPQNLSASRPQDRQFILSSKKLLLSDSGFYLCAWSVQGGNYGYTFGSGTRLTVV.

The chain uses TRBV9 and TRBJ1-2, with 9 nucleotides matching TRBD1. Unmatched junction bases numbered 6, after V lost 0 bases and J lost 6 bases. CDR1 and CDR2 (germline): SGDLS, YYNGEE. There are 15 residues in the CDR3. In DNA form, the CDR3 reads TGTGCCAGCAGCGTAGACCCCACAGGGGGCCATGGCTACACCTTC. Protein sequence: CASSVDPTGGHGYTF.

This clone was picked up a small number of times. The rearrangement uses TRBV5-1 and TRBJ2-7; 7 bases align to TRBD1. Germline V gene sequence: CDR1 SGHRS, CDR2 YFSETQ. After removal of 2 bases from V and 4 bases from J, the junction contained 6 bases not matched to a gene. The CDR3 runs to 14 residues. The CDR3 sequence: CASSLQGPGYEQYF. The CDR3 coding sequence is TGCGCCAGCAGCTTACAGGGGCCCGGTTACGAGCAGTACTTC.

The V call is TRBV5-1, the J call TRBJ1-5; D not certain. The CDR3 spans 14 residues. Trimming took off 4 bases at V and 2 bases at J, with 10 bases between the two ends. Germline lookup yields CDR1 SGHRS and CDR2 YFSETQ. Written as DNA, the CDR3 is TGCGCCAGCAGCGAGCGAGTGGGCAATCAGCCCCAGCATTTT. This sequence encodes CASSERVGNQPQHF.

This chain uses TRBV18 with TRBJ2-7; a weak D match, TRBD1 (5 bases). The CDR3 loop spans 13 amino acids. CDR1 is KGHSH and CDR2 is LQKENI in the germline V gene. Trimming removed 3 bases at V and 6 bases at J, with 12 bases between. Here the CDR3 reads CASSPQDRGEQYF. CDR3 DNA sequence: TGTGCCAGCTCACCCCAGGATAGGGGCGAGCAGTACTTC.

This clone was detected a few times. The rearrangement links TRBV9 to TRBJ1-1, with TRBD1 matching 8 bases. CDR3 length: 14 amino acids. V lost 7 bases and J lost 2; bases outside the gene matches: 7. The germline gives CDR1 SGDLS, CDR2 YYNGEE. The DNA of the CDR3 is TGTGCCAGCGGAAAGGACAGGGCTAACACTGAAGCTTTCTTT. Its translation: CASGKDRANTEAFF.

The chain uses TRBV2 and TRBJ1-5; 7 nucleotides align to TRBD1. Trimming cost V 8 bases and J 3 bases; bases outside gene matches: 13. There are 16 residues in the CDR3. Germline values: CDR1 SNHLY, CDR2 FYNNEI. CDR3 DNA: TGTGCCAGCGCAATAAAGGGACAGACCTACAATCAGCCCCAGCATTTT. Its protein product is CASAIKGQTYNQPQHF.

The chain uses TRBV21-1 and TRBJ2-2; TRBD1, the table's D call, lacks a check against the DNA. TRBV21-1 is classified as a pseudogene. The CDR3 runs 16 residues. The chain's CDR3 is CASLIPGQTNTGELFF. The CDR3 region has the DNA TGTGCCAGCCTAATCCCGGGACAGACGAACACCGGGGAGCTGTTTTTT.

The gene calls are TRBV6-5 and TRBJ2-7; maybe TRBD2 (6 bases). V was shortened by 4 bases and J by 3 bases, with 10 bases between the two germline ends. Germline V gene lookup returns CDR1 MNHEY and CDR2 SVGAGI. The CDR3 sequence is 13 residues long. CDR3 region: CASSSPGVYEQYF. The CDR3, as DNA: TGTGCCAGCAGTTCCCCGGGGGTCTACGAGCAGTACTTC.

Here the CDR3 DNA reads TGTGCCAGCAGCCGTACAGGGGGCGGTGGCTACACCTTC. This codes for CASSRTGGGGYTF. The V and J genes are TRBV5-4 and TRBJ1-2, with 9 bases that match TRBD1. The CDR3 covers 13 residues. Germline CDR1 reads SGHNT; CDR2 reads YYREEE (reference sequence). Losses at the gene ends were 4 bases for V and 7 bases for J; bases not matched to a gene: 5.

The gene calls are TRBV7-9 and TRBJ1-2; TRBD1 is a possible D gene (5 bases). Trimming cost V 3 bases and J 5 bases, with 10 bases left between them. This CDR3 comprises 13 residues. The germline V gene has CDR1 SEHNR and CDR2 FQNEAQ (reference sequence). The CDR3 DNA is TGTGCCAGCAGCTTGGACGGGGGTTATGGCTACACCTTC. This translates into CASSLDGGYGYTF. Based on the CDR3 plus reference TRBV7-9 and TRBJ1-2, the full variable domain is DTGVSQNPRHKITKRGQNVTFRCDPISEHNRLYWYRQTLGQGPEFLTYFQNEAQLEKSRLLSDRFSAERPKGSFSTLEIQRTEQGDSAMYLCASSLDGGYGYTFGSGTRLTVV.

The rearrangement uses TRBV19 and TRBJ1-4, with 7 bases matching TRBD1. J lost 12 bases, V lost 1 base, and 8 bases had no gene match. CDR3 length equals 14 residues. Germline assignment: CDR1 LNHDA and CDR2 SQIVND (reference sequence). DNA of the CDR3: TGTGCCAGTAGTATAGCAGGGGCAGGGGGAGAACTGTTTTTT. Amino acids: CASSIAGAGGELFF.

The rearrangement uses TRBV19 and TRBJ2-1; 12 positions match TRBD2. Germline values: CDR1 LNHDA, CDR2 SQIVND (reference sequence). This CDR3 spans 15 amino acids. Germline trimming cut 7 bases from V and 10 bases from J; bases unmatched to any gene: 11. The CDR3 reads CASNHLAGGPKEQFF. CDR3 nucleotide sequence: TGTGCCAGTAACCACCTAGCGGGGGGGCCTAAGGAGCAGTTCTTC.

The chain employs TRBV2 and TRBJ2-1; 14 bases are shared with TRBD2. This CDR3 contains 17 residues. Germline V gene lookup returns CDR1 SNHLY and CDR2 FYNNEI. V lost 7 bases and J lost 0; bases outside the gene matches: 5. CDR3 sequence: CASKGLAGDHSYNEQFF. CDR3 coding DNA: TGTGCCAGCAAGGGACTAGCGGGAGACCACTCCTACAATGAGCAGTTCTTC. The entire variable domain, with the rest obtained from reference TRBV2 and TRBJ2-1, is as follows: EPEVTQTPSHQVTQMGQEVILRCVPISNHLYFYWYRQILGQKVEFLVSFYNNEISEKSEIFDDQFSVERPDGSNFTLKIRSTKLEDSAMYFCASKGLAGDHSYNEQFFGPGTRLTVL.

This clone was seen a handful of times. The CDR3 reads CASSRTVSSSGANVLTF. DNA of the CDR3: TGTGCCAGCAGTCGGACAGTCTCGAGCTCTGGGGCCAACGTCCTGACTTTC. This chain links TRBV6-6 with TRBJ2-6, with D possibly matching TRBD1 (6 bases). The V end lost 5 bases, the J end lost 0 bases, and 14 bases lay between the germline ends. Looked up from germline, CDR1 is MNHNY and CDR2 is SVGAGI (reference sequence). The CDR3 is 17 residues long.

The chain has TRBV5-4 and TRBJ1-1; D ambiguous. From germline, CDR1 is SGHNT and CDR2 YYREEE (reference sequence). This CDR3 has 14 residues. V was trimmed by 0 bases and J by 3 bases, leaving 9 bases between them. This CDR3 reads CASSLETRYTEAFF. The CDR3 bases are TGTGCCAGCAGCTTGGAGACGAGGTACACTGAAGCTTTCTTT.

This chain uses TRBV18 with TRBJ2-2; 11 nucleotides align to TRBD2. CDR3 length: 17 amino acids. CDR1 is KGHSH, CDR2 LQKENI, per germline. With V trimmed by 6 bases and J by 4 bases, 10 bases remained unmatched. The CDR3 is CASSPTGTSGSTGELFF. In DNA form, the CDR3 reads TGTGCCAGCTCCCCAACCGGGACTAGCGGATCCACCGGGGAGCTGTTTTTT.